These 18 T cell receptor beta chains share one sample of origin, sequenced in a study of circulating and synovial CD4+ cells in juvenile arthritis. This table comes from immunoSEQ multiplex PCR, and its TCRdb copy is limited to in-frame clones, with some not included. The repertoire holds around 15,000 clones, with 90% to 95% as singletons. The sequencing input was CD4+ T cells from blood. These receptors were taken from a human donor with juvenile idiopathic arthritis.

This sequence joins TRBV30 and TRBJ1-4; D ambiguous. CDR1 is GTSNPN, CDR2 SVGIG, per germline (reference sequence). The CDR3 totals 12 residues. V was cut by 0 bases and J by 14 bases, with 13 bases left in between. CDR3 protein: CAWSVGGRDLFF. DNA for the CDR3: TGTGCCTGGAGTGTGGGCGGGCGGGATCTGTTTTTT.

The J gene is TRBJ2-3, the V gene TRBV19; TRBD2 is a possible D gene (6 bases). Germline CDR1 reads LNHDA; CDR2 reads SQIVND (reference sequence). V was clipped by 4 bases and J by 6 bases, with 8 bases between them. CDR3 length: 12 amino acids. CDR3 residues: CASSTRGDTQYF. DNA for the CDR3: TGTGCCAGTAGTACCCGGGGGGATACGCAGTATTTT.

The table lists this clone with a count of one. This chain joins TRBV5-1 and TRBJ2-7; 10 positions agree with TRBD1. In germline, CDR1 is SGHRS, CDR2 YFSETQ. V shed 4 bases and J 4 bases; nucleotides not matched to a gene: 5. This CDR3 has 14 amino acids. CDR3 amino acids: CASSVGQGGYEQYF. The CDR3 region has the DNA TGCGCCAGCAGCGTTGGACAGGGGGGTTACGAGCAGTACTTC.

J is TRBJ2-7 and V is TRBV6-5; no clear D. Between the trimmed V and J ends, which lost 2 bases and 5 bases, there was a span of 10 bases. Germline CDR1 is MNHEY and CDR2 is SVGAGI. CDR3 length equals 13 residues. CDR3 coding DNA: TGTGCCAGCAGTTACAGACAACGAGACGAGCAGTACTTC. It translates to CASSYRQRDEQYF.

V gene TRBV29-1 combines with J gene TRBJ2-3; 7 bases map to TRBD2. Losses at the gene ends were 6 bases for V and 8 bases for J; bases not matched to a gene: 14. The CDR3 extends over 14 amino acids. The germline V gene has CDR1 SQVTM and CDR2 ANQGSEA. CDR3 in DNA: TGCAGCGTACTCGGGACTAACTCTGGGGCTACGCAGTATTTT. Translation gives CSVLGTNSGATQYF.

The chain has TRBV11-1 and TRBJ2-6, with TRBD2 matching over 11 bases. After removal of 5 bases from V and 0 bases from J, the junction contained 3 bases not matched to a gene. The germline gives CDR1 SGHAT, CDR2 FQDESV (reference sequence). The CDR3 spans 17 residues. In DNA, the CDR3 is TGTGCCAGCAGCGGACTAGCGGGTATCTCTGGGGCCAACGTCCTGACTTTC. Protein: CASSGLAGISGANVLTF.

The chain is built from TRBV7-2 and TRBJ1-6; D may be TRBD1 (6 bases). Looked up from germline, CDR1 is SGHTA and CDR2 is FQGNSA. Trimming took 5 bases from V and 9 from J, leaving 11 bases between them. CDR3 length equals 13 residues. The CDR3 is CASSAKQGSPLHF. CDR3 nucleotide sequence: TGTGCCAGCAGCGCAAAACAGGGTTCACCCCTCCACTTT. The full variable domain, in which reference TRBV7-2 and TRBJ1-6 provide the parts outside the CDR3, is GAGVSQSPSNKVTEKGKDVELRCDPISGHTALYWYRQSLGQGLEFLIYFQGNSAPDKSGLPSDRFSAERTGGSVSTLTIQRTQQEDSAVYLCASSAKQGSPLHFGNGTRLTVT.

CDR3 amino acids: CASSLAWTGDPGELFF. DNA of the CDR3: TGCGCCAGCAGCTTGGCGTGGACAGGCGATCCCGGGGAGCTGTTTTTT. This chain joins TRBV5-1 and TRBJ2-2, with 7 nucleotides matching TRBD1. The CDR3 sequence is 16 residues long. V trimming: 0 bases; J trimming: 6 bases; junction bases outside the gene matches: 8. The germline V gene encodes CDR1 SGHRS and CDR2 YFSETQ.

This chain's CDR3 is CASSLAGTRRIGDTQYF. The CDR3 nucleotides read TGTGCCAGCAGTCTCGCAGGGACTAGGCGGATTGGGGATACGCAGTATTTT. V usage is TRBV2 and J usage is TRBJ2-3; TRBD2 matches 8 bases. Germline values: CDR1 SNHLY, CDR2 FYNNEI. The length of the CDR3 is 17 residues. V shed 5 bases, J shed 6 bases, and the junction held 16 bases outside the gene matches.

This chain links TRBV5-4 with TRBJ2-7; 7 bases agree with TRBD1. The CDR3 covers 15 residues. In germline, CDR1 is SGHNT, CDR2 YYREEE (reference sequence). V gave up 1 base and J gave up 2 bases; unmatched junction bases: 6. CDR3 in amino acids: CASSLPTGPTYEQYF. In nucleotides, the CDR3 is TGTGCCAGCAGCTTGCCGACAGGGCCCACCTACGAGCAGTACTTC.

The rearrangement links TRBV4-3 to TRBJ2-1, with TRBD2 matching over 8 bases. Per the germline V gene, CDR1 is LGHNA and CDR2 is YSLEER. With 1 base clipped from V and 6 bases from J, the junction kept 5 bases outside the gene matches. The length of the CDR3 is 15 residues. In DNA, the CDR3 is TGCGCCAGCAGCCAAGGATTGCGGGAGGTCAATGAGCAGTTCTTC. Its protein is CASSQGLREVNEQFF.

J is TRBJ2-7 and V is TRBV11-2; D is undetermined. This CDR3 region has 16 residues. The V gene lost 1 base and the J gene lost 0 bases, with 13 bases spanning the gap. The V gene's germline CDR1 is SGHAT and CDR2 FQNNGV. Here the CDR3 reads CASSLGVTQSSYEQYF. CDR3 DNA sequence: TGTGCCAGCAGCTTAGGTGTGACACAAAGCTCCTACGAGCAGTACTTC.

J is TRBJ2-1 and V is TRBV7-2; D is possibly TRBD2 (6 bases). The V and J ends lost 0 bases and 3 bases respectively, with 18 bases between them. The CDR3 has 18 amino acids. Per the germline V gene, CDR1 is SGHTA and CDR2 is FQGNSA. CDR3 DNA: TGTGCCAGCAGCTTAGCCTCGGGACTCGCTGTCATCTACAATGAGCAGTTCTTC. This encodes CASSLASGLAVIYNEQFF.

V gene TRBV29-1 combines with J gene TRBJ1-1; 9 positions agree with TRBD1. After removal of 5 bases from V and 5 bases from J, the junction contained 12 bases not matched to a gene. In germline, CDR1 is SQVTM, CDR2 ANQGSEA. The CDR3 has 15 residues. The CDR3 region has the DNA TGCAGCGTTACCGGGACAGGGAATTTTATAACTGAAGCTTTCTTT. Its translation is CSVTGTGNFITEAFF. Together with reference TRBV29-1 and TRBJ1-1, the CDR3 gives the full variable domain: SAVISQKPSRDICQRGTSLTIQCQVDSQVTMMFWYRQQPGQSLTLIATANQGSEATYESGFVIDKFPISRPNLTFSTLTVSNMSPEDSSIYLCSVTGTGNFITEAFFGQGTRLTVV.

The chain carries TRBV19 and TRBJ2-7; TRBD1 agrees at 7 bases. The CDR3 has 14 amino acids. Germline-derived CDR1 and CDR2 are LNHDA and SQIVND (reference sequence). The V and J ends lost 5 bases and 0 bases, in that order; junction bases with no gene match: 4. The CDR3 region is CASSPTGTSYEQYF. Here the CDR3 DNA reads TGTGCCAGTAGTCCGACAGGGACCTCCTACGAGCAGTACTTC.

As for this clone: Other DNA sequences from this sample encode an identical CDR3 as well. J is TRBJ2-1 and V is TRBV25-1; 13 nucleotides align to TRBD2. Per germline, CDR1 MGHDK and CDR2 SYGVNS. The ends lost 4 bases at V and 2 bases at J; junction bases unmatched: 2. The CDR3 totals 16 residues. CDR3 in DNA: TGTGCCAGCAGTGGGACTAGCGGGAGAACCTACAATGAGCAGTTCTTC. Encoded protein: CASSGTSGRTYNEQFF.

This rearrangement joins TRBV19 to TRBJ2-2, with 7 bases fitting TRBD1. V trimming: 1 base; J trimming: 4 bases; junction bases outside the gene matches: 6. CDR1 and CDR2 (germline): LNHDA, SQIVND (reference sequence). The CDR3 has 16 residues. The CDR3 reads CASSIGAGGLTGELFF. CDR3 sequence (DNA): TGTGCCAGTAGTATAGGGGCAGGGGGTCTCACCGGGGAGCTGTTTTTT.

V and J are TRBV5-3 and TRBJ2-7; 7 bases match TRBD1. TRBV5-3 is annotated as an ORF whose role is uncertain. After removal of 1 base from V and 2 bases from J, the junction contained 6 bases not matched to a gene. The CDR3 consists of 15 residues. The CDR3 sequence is CARSLWSGGPYEQYF. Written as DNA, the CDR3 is TGTGCCAGAAGCTTGTGGTCAGGGGGTCCCTACGAGCAGTACTTC.